This TCR beta chain came from a study of cytomegalovirus exposure and HLA in healthy donors. The germline V gene encodes CDR1 LNHDA and CDR2 SQIVND (reference sequence). V was clipped by 7 bases and J by 1 base, with 10 bases between them. The CDR3 extends over 13 amino acids. Some clones are missing from TCRdb's copy, which holds only in-frame ones; the method was immunoSEQ multiplex PCR. The profile covers 70,000 to 85,000 clones, with 85% to 95% appearing a single time and under 2% taken by the ten largest. The sequencing sample was made of PBMCs. V gene TRBV19 combines with J gene TRBJ1-1; D is undetermined. The source is a woman aged 18-29 years in good health and CMV-seropositive. The CDR3 bases are TGTGCCAGTAACGGGTGGCAGAACACTGAAGCTTTCTTT. Residues: CASNGWQNTEAFF.